These 27 T cell receptor beta chains originate from one sample sequenced in a study of T cells in women clearing cervical HPV infection. Data came from immunoSEQ multiplex PCR; TCRdb stores just in-frame clones and leaves some out. In all, the sample yields more than 20,000 clones. Sequencing was performed on blood buffy coat. These receptors all come from a woman aged 18 to 75 with a cervical HPV16 infection that either progressed to CIN3+ or cleared (not recorded which).

As regards this clone: Coverage ceases 3 residues before the CDR3 finishes, and the germline J gene fills in the end. This chain connects TRBV19 to TRBJ2-1; possible D gene TRBD2, 6 bases. The CDR3 runs to 16 residues. Germline lookup yields CDR1 LNHDA and CDR2 SQIVND (reference sequence). V gave up 3 bases and J gave up 7 bases, with 19 bases separating them. The covered CDR3 bases are TGTGCCAGTAGTATTGGGGTGGGCGCTCGGGGGAATGAG. It is translated as CASSIGVGARGNE. From start to end, the CDR3 is CASSIGVGARGNEQFF. Based on the CDR3 plus reference TRBV19 and TRBJ2-1, the full variable domain is DGGITQSPKYLFRKEGQNVTLSCEQNLNHDAMYWYRQDPGQGLRLIYYSQIVNDFQKGDIAEGYSVSREKKESFPLTVTSAQKNPTAFYLCASSIGVGARGNEQFFGPGTRLTVL.

Turning to this clone: The CDR3 end lies 3 residues beyond the end of the read and is filled in from the germline J gene. The chain combines TRBV7-9 with TRBJ1-2, with a weak D call TRBD1 (6 bases). The germline V gene has CDR1 SEHNR and CDR2 FQNEAQ (reference sequence). The CDR3 has 14 amino acids. CDR3 DNA, as far as it was read: TGTGCCAGCAGCTCCTCAGGGAGGACAGATACC. Translating it yields CASSSSGRTDT. The CDR3 as a whole reads CASSSSGRTDTYTF.

Note on this clone: The sequenced fragment ends 3 residues before the CDR3 boundary, so the rest is inferred from the germline J gene. The chain recombines TRBV19 with TRBJ1-1; 7 bases match TRBD1. Germline values: CDR1 LNHDA, CDR2 SQIVND (reference sequence). V lost 3 bases, J lost 3 bases, and 7 bases stayed unmatched. The CDR3 has 15 amino acids. Incomplete CDR3 DNA: TGTGCCAGTAGTATTTTTGACAGGGTGGACACTGAA. It is translated as CASSIFDRVDTE. The full-length CDR3 reads as CASSIFDRVDTEAFF.

Worth noting for this clone: Sequencing ends 3 residues short of the CDR3 end; the germline J gene provides the rest. The chain recombines TRBV19 with TRBJ2-7, with TRBD1 identical over 7 bases. CDR1 LNHDA and CDR2 SQIVND come from the germline V gene (reference sequence). V dropped 7 bases and J dropped 5; count of bases not matched to a gene: 11. This CDR3 contains 14 residues. CDR3 DNA (partial): TGTGCCAGTAACAAGGGGGCAGGGTCCCACGAG. Its protein product is CASNKGAGSHE. The CDR3 as a whole reads CASNKGAGSHEQYF.

With respect to this clone: The read ends 3 residues early relative to the CDR3; the germline J gene fills the gap. This chain links TRBV2 with TRBJ2-7, with D unresolved. This CDR3 spans 15 amino acids. The V gene lost 3 bases and the J gene lost 0 bases, with 12 bases spanning the gap. Germline values: CDR1 SNHLY, CDR2 FYNNEI. The CDR3 is CASSERSVRSYEQYF. Incomplete CDR3 DNA: TGTGCCAGCAGTGAGCGGTCTGTTCGCTCCTACGAG.

Of note for this clone: The sequenced fragment ends 3 residues before the CDR3 boundary, so the rest is inferred from the germline J gene. The chain carries TRBV2 and TRBJ1-4; 9 bases are a match to TRBD1. The trim removed 5 bases at V and 0 bases at J, leaving 7 bases unmatched. The length of the CDR3 is 17 residues. CDR1 is SNHLY and CDR2 is FYNNEI in the germline V gene. CDR3 DNA (partial): TGTGCCAGCAGTTGGACAGGGGTGAAAGCAACTAATGAAAAA. Its protein is CASSWTGVKATNEK. The entire CDR3 protein reads CASSWTGVKATNEKLFF.

Notes on this clone: A read error may produce the germline difference seen at one junction end. The read ends 3 residues shy of where the CDR3 ends; the end is completed using the germline J gene. The same CDR3 can be traced to other DNA sequences in this sample. This chain uses TRBV7-2 with TRBJ1-3; 9 positions match TRBD1. The CDR3 contains 14 residues. Germline values: CDR1 SGHTA, CDR2 FQGNSA. The CDR3 region is CASREGQGRNTIYF. The sequenced part of the CDR3 DNA is TGTGCCAGCAGGGAAGGACAGGGGCGGAACACA. Using reference TRBV7-2 and TRBJ1-3 for the parts outside the CDR3, the full variable domain is GAGVSQSPSNKVTEKGKDVELRCDPISGHTALYWYRQSLGQGLEFLIYFQGNSAPDKSGLPSDRFSAERTGGSVSTLTIQRTQQEDSAVYLCASREGQGRNTIYFGEGSWLTVV.

With respect to this clone: The read gets to within 3 residues of the CDR3 end, and the germline J gene fills in the rest. The chain joins TRBV2 to TRBJ1-2; D gene ambiguous. The CDR3 extends over 12 amino acids. Germline V gene lookup returns CDR1 SNHLY and CDR2 FYNNEI. The germline V and J ends were trimmed by 3 bases and 5 bases, with 7 bases remaining between them. The part of the CDR3 DNA that was read is TGTGCCAGCAGTGAGAGGGCTTATGGC. Translated, it gives CASSERAYG. The full CDR3 protein reads CASSERAYGYTF.

Turning to this clone: The missing CDR3 end, 3 residues past where the read stops, is filled in from the germline J gene. This rearrangement joins TRBV5-6 to TRBJ2-7, with 11 bases lining up with TRBD1. Trimming took 5 bases from V and 6 from J; bases not matched to a gene: 10. This CDR3 is 15 amino acids long. The germline CDR1 and CDR2 sequences are SGHDT and YYEEEE. Partial CDR3 DNA: TGTGCCAGCAGGGGTTTAGGACAGGGGGCCGCCGAG. It yields the protein CASRGLGQGAAE. The CDR3 reads in full as CASRGLGQGAAEQYF.

As to this clone: The read finishes 3 residues shy of the CDR3 end, and the germline J gene is used to complete it. The chain joins TRBV19 to TRBJ1-5; possibly TRBD1 for D (6 bases). V was shortened by 6 bases and J by 6 bases, with 18 bases between the two germline ends. Germline V gene lookup returns CDR1 LNHDA and CDR2 SQIVND (reference sequence). The CDR3 length is 15 residues. CDR3 in amino acids: CASSKTDIQGQPQHF. CDR3 DNA (partial): TGTGCCAGTAGCAAGACCGATATACAGGGTCAGCCC. Full variable domain (outside the CDR3, taken from reference TRBV19 and TRBJ1-5): DGGITQSPKYLFRKEGQNVTLSCEQNLNHDAMYWYRQDPGQGLRLIYYSQIVNDFQKGDIAEGYSVSREKKESFPLTVTSAQKNPTAFYLCASSKTDIQGQPQHFGDGTRLSIL.

With respect to this clone: The observed sequence ends 3 residues before the CDR3 terminus, with the missing tail filled in from the germline J gene. The chain couples TRBV5-1 to TRBJ2-2, with D perhaps matching TRBD1 (5 bases). CDR1 SGHRS and CDR2 YFSETQ come from the germline V gene. This CDR3 has 15 residues. The CDR3 loop is CASSLSQAGANALFF. The DNA read from the CDR3 is TGCGCCAGCAGCTTGTCACAGGCTGGGGCCAACGCG.

With regard to this clone: The CDR3 end falls 3 residues outside the read, so it is completed with the germline J gene. The chain combines TRBV7-9 with TRBJ2-3; the match to TRBD1 covers 9 bases. The CDR3 is 15 residues long. CDR1 and CDR2 (germline): SEHNR, FQNEAQ (reference sequence). With V trimmed by 4 bases and J by 4 bases, 6 bases remained unmatched. Partial CDR3 DNA: TGTGCCAGCAGCTCCCGGGACAGGGCCGCAGATACG. Its translation: CASSSRDRAADT. The CDR3 reads in full as CASSSRDRAADTQYF.

On this clone itself: The read is 3 residues too short to cover the CDR3 end, so that end is filled in from the germline J gene. V usage is TRBV7-6 and J usage is TRBJ1-2; D uncertain. The germline V gene encodes CDR1 SGHVS and CDR2 FNYEAQ. This CDR3 spans 16 amino acids. CDR3 loop: CASSKAVSGRPYDYTF. The covered CDR3 bases are TGTGCCAGCAGCAAAGCAGTTAGCGGGAGACCCTACGAC.

As regards this clone: One end of the junction does not line up with germline, which may come from a read error. The sequence runs out 3 residues before the end of the CDR3; the remainder is reconstructed from the germline J gene. This rearrangement joins TRBV14 to TRBJ1-2; D unclear. CDR3 length equals 15 residues. Germline-derived CDR1 and CDR2 are SGHDN and FVKESK. The CDR3 DNA, read in part, is TGTGCCAGCAGCCAAGTGGAGGAAGCTAACTATGGA. It codes for CASSQVEEANYG. The entire CDR3 protein is CASSQVEEANYGYTF.

In the case of this clone: Sequencing ends 3 residues short of the CDR3 end; the germline J gene provides the rest. The chain joins TRBV27 to TRBJ2-1, with TRBD2 identical over 12 bases. In germline, CDR1 is MNHEY, CDR2 SMNVEV (reference sequence). Germline trimming cut 0 bases from V and 9 bases from J; bases unmatched to any gene: 6. This CDR3 comprises 16 residues. The CDR3 bases that were read are TGTGCCAGCAGTTTATCGGTTTCTAGCGGGAGGGTTGAG. Its translation: CASSLSVSSGRVE. The whole CDR3 protein is CASSLSVSSGRVEQFF.

Regarding this clone: Read sequence stops 3 residues before the CDR3 end, and the germline J gene provides the missing end. This chain links TRBV5-6 with TRBJ1-1, with TRBD1 matching over 8 bases. This CDR3 is 15 amino acids long. In germline, CDR1 is SGHDT, CDR2 YYEEEE. The DNA read from the CDR3 is TGTGCCAGCAGCTTGTGGACCTCAGGGGGCGACTTG. Its protein product is CASSLWTSGGDL. The entire CDR3 protein is CASSLWTSGGDLAFF.

With regard to this clone: The sequence runs out 3 residues before the end of the CDR3; the remainder is reconstructed from the germline J gene. V usage is TRBV7-9 and J usage is TRBJ2-2; no clear D gene. Trimming removed 1 base from V and 3 bases from J, with 9 bases in between. CDR3 length: 15 amino acids. Germline CDR1 is SEHNR and CDR2 is FQNEAQ (reference sequence). CDR3 protein: CASSLGAIDTGELFF. The covered CDR3 bases are TGTGCCAGCAGCTTAGGAGCGATCGACACCGGGGAG.

As for this clone: The CDR3 end is not reached by the read, which stops 3 residues before it; the germline J gene fills it in. This chain connects TRBV6-1 to TRBJ2-7; 7 positions match TRBD2. Germline CDR1 is MNHNS and CDR2 is SASEGT. Germline trimming cut 0 bases from V and 0 bases from J; bases unmatched to any gene: 14. The CDR3 has 19 residues. The CDR3 loop is CASSEASTSWESSSYEQYF. The CDR3 bases that were read are TGTGCCAGCAGTGAAGCGTCGACTAGCTGGGAATCCTCCTCCTACGAG.

With regard to this clone: The sequence runs out 3 residues before the end of the CDR3; the remainder is reconstructed from the germline J gene. The chain is built from TRBV18 and TRBJ2-2, with 7 bases lining up with TRBD1. V lost 2 bases, J lost 0 bases, and 0 bases stayed unmatched. The CDR3 spans 15 residues. Germline CDR1 and CDR2: KGHSH and LQKENI. Partial CDR3 DNA: TGTGCCAGCTCACCAGGACAGGCGAACACCGGGGAG. Translating gives CASSPGQANTGE. The whole CDR3 sequence is CASSPGQANTGELFF. Using reference TRBV18 and TRBJ2-2 for the parts outside the CDR3, the full variable domain is NAGVMQNPRHLVRRRGQEARLRCSPMKGHSHVYWYRQLPEEGLKFMVYLQKENIIDESGMPKERFSAEFPKEGPSILRIQQVVRGDSAAYFCASSPGQANTGELFFGEGSRLTVL.

Details on this clone: Read sequence stops 3 residues before the CDR3 end, and the germline J gene provides the missing end. The chain couples TRBV7-3 to TRBJ1-1; 9 bases fit TRBD1. V lost 4 bases to trimming and J lost 6 bases; unmatched junction nucleotides: 6. Germline loops: CDR1 SGHTA, CDR2 FQGTGA. CDR3 size: 14 residues. CDR3 in amino acids: CASSSGTGRSEAFF. The DNA read from the CDR3 is TGTGCCAGCAGCTCCGGGACAGGGAGATCTGAA.

Turning to this clone: The sequenced fragment ends 3 residues before the CDR3 boundary, so the rest is inferred from the germline J gene. V and J are TRBV7-9 and TRBJ1-2, with 9 bases matching TRBD1. This CDR3 comprises 13 residues. Germline V CDR1 and CDR2: SEHNR, FQNEAQ (reference sequence). CDR3 DNA, as far as it was read: TGTGCCATTTTATCGGGACAGGGATACGAC. Translating gives CAILSGQGYD. From start to end, the CDR3 is CAILSGQGYDYTF.

Notes on this clone: The read is 3 residues too short to cover the CDR3 end, so that end is filled in from the germline J gene. This chain joins TRBV2 and TRBJ2-2, with 7 bases lining up with TRBD1. The germline CDR1 and CDR2 sequences are SNHLY and FYNNEI. There are 15 residues in the CDR3. The CDR3 protein is CASSESGRGIEKLFF. CDR3 bases read: TGTGCCAGCAGTGAAAGTGGCAGGGGGATCGAAAAG.

Of note for this clone: The read ends 3 residues shy of where the CDR3 ends; the end is completed using the germline J gene. V usage is TRBV7-3 and J usage is TRBJ2-5; the match to TRBD2 covers 7 bases. Germline assignment: CDR1 SGHTA and CDR2 FQGTGA. The CDR3 consists of 19 residues. Trimming cost V 0 bases and J 1 base; bases outside gene matches: 14. The chain's CDR3 is CASSLTGRGSGSLQETQYF. The sequenced CDR3 bases are TGTGCCAGCAGCTTAACTGGCCGGGGTAGCGGGTCCCTCCAAGAGACC.

A note on this clone: The junction shows a germline mismatch at one end, possibly a read error. The CDR3 end lies 3 residues beyond the end of the read and is filled in from the germline J gene. This chain links TRBV7-7 with TRBJ2-7, with D maybe TRBD1 (6 bases). CDR1 and CDR2 from the germline V gene are SSHAT and FNYEAQ (reference sequence). The CDR3 length is 15 residues. Here the CDR3 reads CASSLGAGTTYEQYF. The part of the CDR3 DNA that was read is TGTGCTAGCAGCTTGGGGGCAGGGACAACCTACGAG.

On this clone itself: Coverage ceases 3 residues before the CDR3 finishes, and the germline J gene fills in the end. V is TRBV7-9 and J is TRBJ1-5, with 9 positions matching TRBD1. The V gene end was trimmed by 5 bases and the J gene end by 5 bases; junction bases not matched to a gene: 7. Germline V CDR1 and CDR2: SEHNR, FQNEAQ (reference sequence). This CDR3 has 15 residues. This chain's CDR3 is CASSAGQGIDQPQHF. The CDR3 DNA, read in part, is TGTGCCAGCAGCGCGGGACAGGGAATAGATCAGCCC.

A note on this clone: The CDR3 end is not reached by the read, which stops 3 residues before it; the germline J gene fills it in. The gene calls are TRBV5-1 and TRBJ2-2; a weak D match, TRBD1 (6 bases). The CDR3 has 14 residues. Trimming took off 0 bases at V and 5 bases at J, with 8 bases between the two ends. CDR1 and CDR2 (germline): SGHRS, YFSETQ. The CDR3 spells CASSLGQDTGELFF. CDR3 bases read: TGCGCCAGCAGCTTGGGACAGGATACCGGGGAG.

In regard to this clone: The sequenced fragment ends 3 residues before the CDR3 boundary, so the rest is inferred from the germline J gene. This chain uses TRBV29-1 with TRBJ2-7; no reliable D call. V was trimmed by 7 bases and J by 6 bases, leaving 16 bases between them. Germline V gene lookup returns CDR1 SQVTM and CDR2 ANQGSEA. CDR3 length: 12 amino acids. This CDR3 reads CSARLSYREQYF. The sequenced CDR3 bases are TGCAGCGCTCGACTGTCCTACCGCGAG.